This TCR beta chain was found in a study of blood T cell repertoires in COVID-19. About the study: In each case, the material was cDNA or gDNA derived from T cells, B-cell-depleted T cells, or PBMCs.

The CDR3 spans 13 residues. V was cut by 0 bases and J by 7 bases, with 12 bases left in between. Germline-derived CDR1 and CDR2 are GTSNPN and SVGIG (reference sequence). This clone has only one observation. Those enrolled in Seattle joined during active infection and were followed longitudinally afterward. In the authors' workflow: Amplification of reference gene primers was used by the study to estimate nucleated cell counts. The method was immunoSEQ multiplex PCR; TCRdb's version includes in-frame clones alone and lacks a portion of them. V and J calls and clone size are given by that table; D and trimming were obtained from the DNA. The sample includes 150,000 to 200,000 clones, around 82% of them seen just once.

Sequenced: peripheral blood. The chain recombines TRBV30 with TRBJ1-1, with a tentative D call TRBD1 (5 bases). The TCR sequence derives from a woman aged 40 to 49 with COVID-19, enrolled during active disease. CDR3 region: CAWSVGGWGEAFF. The CDR3 DNA is TGTGCCTGGAGTGTCGGGGGGTGGGGTGAAGCTTTCTTT.